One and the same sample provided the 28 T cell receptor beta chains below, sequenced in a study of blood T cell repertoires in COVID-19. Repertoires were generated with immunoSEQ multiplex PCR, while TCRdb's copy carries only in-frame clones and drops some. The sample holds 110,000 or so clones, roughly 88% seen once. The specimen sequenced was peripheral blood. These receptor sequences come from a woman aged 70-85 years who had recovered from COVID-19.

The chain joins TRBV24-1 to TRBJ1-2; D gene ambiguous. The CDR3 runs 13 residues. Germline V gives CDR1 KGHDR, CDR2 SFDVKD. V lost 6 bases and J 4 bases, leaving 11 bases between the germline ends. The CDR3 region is CATSHPGGYGYTF. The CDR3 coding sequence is TGTGCCACCAGTCACCCCGGTGGCTATGGCTACACCTTC.

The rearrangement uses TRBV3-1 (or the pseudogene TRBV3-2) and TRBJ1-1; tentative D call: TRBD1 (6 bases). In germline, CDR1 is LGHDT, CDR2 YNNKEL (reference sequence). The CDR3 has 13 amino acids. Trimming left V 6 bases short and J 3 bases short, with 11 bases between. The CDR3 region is CASRNDRYTEAFF. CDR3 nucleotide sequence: TGTGCCAGCAGAAACGACAGGTACACTGAAGCTTTCTTT.

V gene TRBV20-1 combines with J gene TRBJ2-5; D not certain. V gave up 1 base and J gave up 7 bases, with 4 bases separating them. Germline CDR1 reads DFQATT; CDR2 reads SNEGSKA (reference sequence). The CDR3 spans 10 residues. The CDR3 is CSARAGTQYF. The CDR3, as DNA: TGCAGTGCTAGAGCAGGGACCCAGTACTTC.

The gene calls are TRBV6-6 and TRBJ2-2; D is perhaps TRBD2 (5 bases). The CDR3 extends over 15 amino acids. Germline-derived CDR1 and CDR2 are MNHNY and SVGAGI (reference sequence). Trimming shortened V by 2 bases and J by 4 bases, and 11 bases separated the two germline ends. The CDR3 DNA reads TGTGCCAGCAGTTACCCGCGGGTGACCACCGGGGAGCTGTTTTTT. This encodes CASSYPRVTTGELFF.

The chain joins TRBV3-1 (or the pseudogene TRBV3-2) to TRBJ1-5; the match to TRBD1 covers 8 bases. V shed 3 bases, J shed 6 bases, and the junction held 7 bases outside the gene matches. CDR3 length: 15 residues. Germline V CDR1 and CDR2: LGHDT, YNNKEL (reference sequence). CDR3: CASSQAGTGSQPQHF. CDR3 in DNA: TGTGCCAGCAGCCAGGCCGGGACAGGCTCTCAGCCCCAGCATTTT.

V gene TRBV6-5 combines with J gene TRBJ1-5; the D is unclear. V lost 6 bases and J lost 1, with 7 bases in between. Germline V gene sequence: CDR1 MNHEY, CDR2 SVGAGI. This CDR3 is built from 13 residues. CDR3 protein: CASRVLSNQPQHF. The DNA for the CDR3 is TGTGCCAGCAGGGTCCTAAGCAATCAGCCCCAGCATTTT.

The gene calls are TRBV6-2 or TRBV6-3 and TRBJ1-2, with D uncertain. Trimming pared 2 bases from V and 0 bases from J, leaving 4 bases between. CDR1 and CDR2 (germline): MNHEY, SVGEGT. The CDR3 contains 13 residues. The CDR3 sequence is CASSYGANYGYTF. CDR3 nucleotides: TGTGCCAGCAGTTACGGAGCTAACTATGGCTACACCTTC.

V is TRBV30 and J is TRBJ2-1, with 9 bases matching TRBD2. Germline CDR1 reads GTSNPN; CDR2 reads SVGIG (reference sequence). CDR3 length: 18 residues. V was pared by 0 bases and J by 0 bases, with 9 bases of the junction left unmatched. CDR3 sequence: CAWSVRLGRGGSYNEQFF. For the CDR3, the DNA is TGTGCCTGGAGTGTACGATTAGGGCGGGGGGGCTCCTACAATGAGCAGTTCTTC.

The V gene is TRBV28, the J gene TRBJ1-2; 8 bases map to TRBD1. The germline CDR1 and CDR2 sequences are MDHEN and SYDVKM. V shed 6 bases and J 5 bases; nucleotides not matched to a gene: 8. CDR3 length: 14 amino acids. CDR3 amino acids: CASSTTGEGYGYTF. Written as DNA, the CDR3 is TGTGCCAGCAGCACGACAGGGGAGGGGTATGGCTACACCTTC.

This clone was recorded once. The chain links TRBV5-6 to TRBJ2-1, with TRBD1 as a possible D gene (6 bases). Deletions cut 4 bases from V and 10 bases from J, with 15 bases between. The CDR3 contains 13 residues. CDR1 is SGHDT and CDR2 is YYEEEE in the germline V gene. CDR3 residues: CASSLQGAEEQFF. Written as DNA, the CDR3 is TGTGCCAGCAGCCTACAGGGCGCTGAGGAGCAGTTCTTC. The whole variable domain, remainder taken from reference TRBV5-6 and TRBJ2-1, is DAGVTQSPTHLIKTRGQQVTLRCSPKSGHDTVSWYQQALGQGPQFIFQYYEEEERQRGNFPDRFSGHQFPNYSSELNVNALLLGDSALYLCASSLQGAEEQFFGPGTRLTVL.

The CDR3 spells CASSRGYSEDTQYF. The CDR3 coding sequence is TGTGCCAGTAGTAGAGGGTACTCGGAAGATACGCAGTATTTT. The chain has TRBV19 and TRBJ2-3; the D gene is possibly TRBD2 (5 bases). The CDR3 is made up of 14 amino acids. The ends were cut back, 4 bases at V and 5 bases at J, with 13 bases in the middle. Germline loops: CDR1 LNHDA, CDR2 SQIVND (reference sequence). Based on the CDR3 plus reference TRBV19 and TRBJ2-3, the full variable domain is DGGITQSPKYLFRKEGQNVTLSCEQNLNHDAMYWYRQDPGQGLRLIYYSQIVNDFQKGDIAEGYSVSREKKESFPLTVTSAQKNPTAFYLCASSRGYSEDTQYFGPGTRLTVL.

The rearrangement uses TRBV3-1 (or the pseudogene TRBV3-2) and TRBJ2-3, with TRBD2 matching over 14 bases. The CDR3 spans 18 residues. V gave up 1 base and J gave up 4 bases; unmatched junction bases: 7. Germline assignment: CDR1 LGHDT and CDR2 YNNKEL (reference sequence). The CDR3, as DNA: TGTGCCAGCAGCCAAGTCCGGACTAGCGGGAGGAGGGCAGATACGCAGTATTTT. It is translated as CASSQVRTSGRRADTQYF.

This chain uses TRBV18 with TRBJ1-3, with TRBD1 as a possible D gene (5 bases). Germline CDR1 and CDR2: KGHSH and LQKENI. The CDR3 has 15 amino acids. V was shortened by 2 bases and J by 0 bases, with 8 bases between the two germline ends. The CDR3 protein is CASSPVGHSGNTIYF. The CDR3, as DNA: TGTGCCAGCTCACCAGTAGGACACTCTGGAAACACCATATATTTT.

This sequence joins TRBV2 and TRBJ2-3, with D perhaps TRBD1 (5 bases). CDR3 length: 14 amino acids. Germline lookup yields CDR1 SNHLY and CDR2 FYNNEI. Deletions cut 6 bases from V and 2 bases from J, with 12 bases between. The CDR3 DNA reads TGTGCCAGCAGGACCAGCAGGGCCACAGATACGCAGTATTTT. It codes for CASRTSRATDTQYF.

The CDR3 sequence is CASSFEGLGTDTQYF. The CDR3 coding sequence is TGTGCCAGCAGCTTTGAGGGTTTAGGGACAGATACGCAGTATTTT. This chain uses TRBV7-2 with TRBJ2-3, with a weak D call TRBD2 (5 bases). With 3 bases removed from V and 3 bases from J, the gap between germline ends came to 13 bases. The CDR3 consists of 15 residues. CDR1 SGHTA and CDR2 FQGNSA come from the germline V gene.

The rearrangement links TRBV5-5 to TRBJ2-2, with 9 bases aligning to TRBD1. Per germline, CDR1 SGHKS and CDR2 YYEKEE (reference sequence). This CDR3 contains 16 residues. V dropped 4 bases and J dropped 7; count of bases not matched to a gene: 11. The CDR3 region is CASSRRDRVAVGELFF. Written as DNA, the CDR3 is TGTGCCAGCAGCCGCAGGGACAGGGTGGCAGTCGGGGAGCTGTTTTTT.

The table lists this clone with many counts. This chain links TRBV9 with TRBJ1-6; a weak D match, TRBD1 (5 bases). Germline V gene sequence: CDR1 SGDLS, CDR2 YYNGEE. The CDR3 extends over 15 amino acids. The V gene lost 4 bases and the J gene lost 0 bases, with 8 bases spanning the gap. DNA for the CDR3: TGTGCCAGCAGCTCGGGGGACTCCTATAATTCACCCCTCCACTTT. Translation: CASSSGDSYNSPLHF.

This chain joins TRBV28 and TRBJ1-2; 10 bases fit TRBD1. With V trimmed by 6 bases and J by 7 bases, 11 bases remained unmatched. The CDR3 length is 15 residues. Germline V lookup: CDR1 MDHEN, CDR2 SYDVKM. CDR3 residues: CASSPRQGAHGGYTF. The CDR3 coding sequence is TGTGCCAGCAGCCCCAGACAGGGGGCGCACGGTGGCTACACCTTC.

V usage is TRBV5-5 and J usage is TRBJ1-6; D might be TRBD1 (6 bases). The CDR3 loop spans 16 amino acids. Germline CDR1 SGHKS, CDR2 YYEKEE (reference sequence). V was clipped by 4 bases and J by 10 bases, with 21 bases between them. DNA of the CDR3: TGTGCCAGCAGCCTAGGGGGGGGCCCCCCGGGGTCACCCCTCCACTTT. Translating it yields CASSLGGGPPGSPLHF.

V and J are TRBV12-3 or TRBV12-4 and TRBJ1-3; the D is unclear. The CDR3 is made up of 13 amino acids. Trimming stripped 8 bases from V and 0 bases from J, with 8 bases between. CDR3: CASRQPSGNTIYF. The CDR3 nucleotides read TGTGCCAGCCGACAACCCTCTGGAAACACCATATATTTT.

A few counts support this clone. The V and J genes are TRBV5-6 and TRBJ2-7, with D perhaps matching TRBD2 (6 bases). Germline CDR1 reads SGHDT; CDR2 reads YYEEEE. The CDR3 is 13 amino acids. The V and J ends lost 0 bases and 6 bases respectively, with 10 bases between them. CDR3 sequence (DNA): TGTGCCAGCAGCTTGGTCGGGGGAACCGAGCAGTACTTC. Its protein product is CASSLVGGTEQYF.

The CDR3 DNA is TGTGCCAGTAGTATAATAGGCGGGAAGGTTACCTCAGGGGGCTACACCTTC. Translating gives CASSIIGGKVTSGGYTF. The chain has TRBV19 and TRBJ1-2, with D possibly being TRBD1 (5 bases). CDR1 LNHDA and CDR2 SQIVND come from the germline V gene (reference sequence). CDR3 size: 17 residues. V was shortened by 2 bases and J by 8 bases, with 24 bases between the two germline ends.

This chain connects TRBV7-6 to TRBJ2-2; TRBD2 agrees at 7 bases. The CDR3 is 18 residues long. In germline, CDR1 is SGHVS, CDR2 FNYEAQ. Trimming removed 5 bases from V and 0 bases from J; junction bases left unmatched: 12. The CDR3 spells CASSRITPGLTNTGELFF. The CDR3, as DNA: TGTGCCAGCAGCCGGATCACGCCGGGACTAACGAACACCGGGGAGCTGTTTTTT.

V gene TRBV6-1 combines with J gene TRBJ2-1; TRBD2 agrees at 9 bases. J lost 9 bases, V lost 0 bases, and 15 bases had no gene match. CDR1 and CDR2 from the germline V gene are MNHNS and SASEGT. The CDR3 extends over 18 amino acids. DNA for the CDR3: TGTGCCAGCAGTGAAGCGCTTCGGGCTAGCGGGGCCAAGGGTGAGCAGTTCTTC. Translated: CASSEALRASGAKGEQFF.

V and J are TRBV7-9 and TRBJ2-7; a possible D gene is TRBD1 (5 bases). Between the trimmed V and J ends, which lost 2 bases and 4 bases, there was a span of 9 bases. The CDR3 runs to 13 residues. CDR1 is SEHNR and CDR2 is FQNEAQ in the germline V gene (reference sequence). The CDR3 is CASSLRKGYEQYF. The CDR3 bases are TGTGCCAGCAGCTTAAGGAAGGGGTACGAGCAGTACTTC.

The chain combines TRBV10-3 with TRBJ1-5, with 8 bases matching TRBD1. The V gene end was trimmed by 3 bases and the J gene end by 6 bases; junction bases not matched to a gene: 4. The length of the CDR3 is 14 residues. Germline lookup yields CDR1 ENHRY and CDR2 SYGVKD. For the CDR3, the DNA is TGTGCCATCAGTGAAGCAGGGGGCGGTCAGCCCCAGCATTTT. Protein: CAISEAGGGQPQHF.

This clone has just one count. Here the CDR3 reads CASSFRLSSGSHEQYF. CDR3 bases: TGTGCCAGCAGTTTTCGTCTGTCTAGCGGGAGCCACGAGCAGTACTTC. The chain couples TRBV28 to TRBJ2-7; 10 bases fit TRBD2. This CDR3 spans 16 amino acids. Per germline, CDR1 MDHEN and CDR2 SYDVKM. After removal of 3 bases from V and 5 bases from J, the junction contained 10 bases not matched to a gene.

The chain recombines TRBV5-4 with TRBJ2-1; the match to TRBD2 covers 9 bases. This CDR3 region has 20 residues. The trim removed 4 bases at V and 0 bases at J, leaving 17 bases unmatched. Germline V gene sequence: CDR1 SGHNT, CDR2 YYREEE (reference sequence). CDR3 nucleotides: TGTGCCAGCAGCCTTTATAGCGGGAGTACCATCCGTAGCTCCTACAATGAGCAGTTCTTC. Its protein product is CASSLYSGSTIRSSYNEQFF.